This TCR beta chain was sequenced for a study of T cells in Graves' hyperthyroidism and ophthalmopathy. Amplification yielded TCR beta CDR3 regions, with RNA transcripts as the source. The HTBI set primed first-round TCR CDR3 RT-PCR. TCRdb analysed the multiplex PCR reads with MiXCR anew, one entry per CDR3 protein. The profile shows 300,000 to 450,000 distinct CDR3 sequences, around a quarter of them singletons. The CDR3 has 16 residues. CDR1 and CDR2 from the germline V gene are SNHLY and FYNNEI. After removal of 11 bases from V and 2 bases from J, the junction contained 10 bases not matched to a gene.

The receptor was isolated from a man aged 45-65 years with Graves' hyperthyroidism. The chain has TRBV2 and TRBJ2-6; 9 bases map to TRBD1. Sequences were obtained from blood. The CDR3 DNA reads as TGTGCCGGAAAACCCGGGACAGGGACTGGGGCCAACGTCCTGACTTTC. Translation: CAGKPGTGTGANVLTF.